The present T cell receptor beta chain was sequenced within a study of CD8 T cells in ankylosing spondylitis. Study-wide findings and caveats: Typical of ankylosing spondylitis blood, it appeared, was a TCR beta motif of under 10 highly homologous variants.

There are 19 residues in the CDR3. Per the germline V gene, CDR1 is MNHEY and CDR2 is SVGAGI. V was shortened by 0 bases and J by 1 base, with 21 bases between the two germline ends. With respect to this clonotype: The antigen remains undetermined.

Making use of molecular barcodes, quantitative 5'-RACE generated TCR beta libraries. From the 5' RACE reads, TCRdb called clonotypes with MiXCR, one entry per CDR3 protein. The sample includes 200,000 to 300,000 distinct CDR3 sequences, approximately 30% of them seen just once. Sequencing was carried out using blood, either unsorted or a sorted T cell fraction (not recorded which). The receptor's source is a male donor with ankylosing spondylitis or in good health (not recorded which). This chain links TRBV6-5 with TRBJ2-5, with D tentatively TRBD1 or TRBD2 (6 bases each). In DNA, the CDR3 is TGTGCCAGCAGTTACTCGAGGGGACTCGTGGGGGGCCTCCAAGAGACCCAGTACTTC. The encoded protein is CASSYSRGLVGGLQETQYF.